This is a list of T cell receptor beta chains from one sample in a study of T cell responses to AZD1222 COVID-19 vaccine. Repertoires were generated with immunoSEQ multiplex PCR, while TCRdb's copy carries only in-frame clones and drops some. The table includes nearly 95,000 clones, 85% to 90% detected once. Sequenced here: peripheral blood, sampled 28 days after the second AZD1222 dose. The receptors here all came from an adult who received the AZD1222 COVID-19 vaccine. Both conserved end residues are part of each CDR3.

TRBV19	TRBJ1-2	CASSADRDYGYTF
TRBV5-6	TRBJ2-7	CASSSPTRYEQYF
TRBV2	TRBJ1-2	CASSAGQGDYGYTF
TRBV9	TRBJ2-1	CASSVAPGLAGEGKFF
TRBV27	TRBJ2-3	CASSPGTDSQGRTQYF
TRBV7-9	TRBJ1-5	CASSPLGGGQPQHF
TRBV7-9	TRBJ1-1	CASSLTTGNTEAFF
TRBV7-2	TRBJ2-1	CASSSSSDSSYNEQFF
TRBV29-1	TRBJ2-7	CSVVGTGSYEQYF
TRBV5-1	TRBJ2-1	CASSLEGTSGYNEQFF
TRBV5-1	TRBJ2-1	CASSLGNEQFF
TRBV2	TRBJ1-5	CASTFQYSNQPQHF
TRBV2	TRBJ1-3	CASSVGPGNTIYF
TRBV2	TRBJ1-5	CASGNQPQHF
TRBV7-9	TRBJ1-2	CASSRAEYPNYGYTF
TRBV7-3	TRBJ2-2	CASSIQSTGELFF
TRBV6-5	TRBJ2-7	CASSPQGLTYEQYF
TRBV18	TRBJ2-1	CASSPEEGLYNEQFF
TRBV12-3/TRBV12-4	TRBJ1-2	CASSQGSHYGYTF
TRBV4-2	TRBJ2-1	CASSQALADSNEQFF
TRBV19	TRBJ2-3	CASSIGGGRATDTQYF
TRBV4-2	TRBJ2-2	CASSPTGAKTGELFF
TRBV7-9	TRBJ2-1	CASSFRGAPSYNEQFF
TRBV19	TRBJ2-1	CASSINPPSSYNEQFF
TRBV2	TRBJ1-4	CASGISGVHEKLFF
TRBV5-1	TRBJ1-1	CASSFGPSGTEAFF
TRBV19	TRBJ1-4	CASIKHRDSGKLFF
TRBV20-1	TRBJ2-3	CSASSGGADTQYF
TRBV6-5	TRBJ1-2	CASSLGDNYGYTF
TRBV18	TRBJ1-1	CASSPLTGENTEAFF
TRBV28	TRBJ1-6	CASSLWEGFLQSSYNSPLHF
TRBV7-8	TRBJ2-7	CASSLAHPDFAYEQYF
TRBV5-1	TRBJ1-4	CASSMGQGGEKLFF
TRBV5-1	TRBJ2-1	CASSLDPPGQGANNEQFF
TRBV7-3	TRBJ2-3	CASSLTPSVNTDTQYF
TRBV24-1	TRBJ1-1	CATSDAGDTEAFF
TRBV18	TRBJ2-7	CASSRQTYEQYF
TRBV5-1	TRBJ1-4	CASSIGTVNEKLFF
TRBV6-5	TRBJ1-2	CASSWTGGYGYTF
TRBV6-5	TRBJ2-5	CASSFHLGTVGETQYF
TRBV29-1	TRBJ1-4	CSVHDRGLNEKLFF
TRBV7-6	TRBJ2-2	CATRGTNTGELFF
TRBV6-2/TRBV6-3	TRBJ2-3	CASSSLFLAGGTDTQYF
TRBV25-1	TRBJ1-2	CASSDSGDTRGYTF
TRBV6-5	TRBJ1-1	CASRRNTEAFF
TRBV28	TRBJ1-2	CASSTGTVYGYTF
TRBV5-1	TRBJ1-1	CASSTSGTEAFF
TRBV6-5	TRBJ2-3	CASSYSGAETDTQYF
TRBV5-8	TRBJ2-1	CASSFWGTAANEQFF
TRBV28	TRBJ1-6	CASSPRDSPLHF
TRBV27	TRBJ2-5	CASSPPQRETQYF
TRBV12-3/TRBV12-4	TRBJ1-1	CASSLFFGEAFF
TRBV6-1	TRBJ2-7	CASSEAVGHSYEQYF
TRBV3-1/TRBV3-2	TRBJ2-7	CASSHRGGTYEQYF
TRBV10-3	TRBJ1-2	CAISEQGQSYGYTF
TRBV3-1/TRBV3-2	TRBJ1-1	CASSQVGGASTEAFF
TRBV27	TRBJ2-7	CASSLALTSAAYEQYF
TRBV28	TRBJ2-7	CATETSYEQYF
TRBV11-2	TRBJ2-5	CASSLGETQYF
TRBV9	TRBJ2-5	CASSVGLMKETQYF